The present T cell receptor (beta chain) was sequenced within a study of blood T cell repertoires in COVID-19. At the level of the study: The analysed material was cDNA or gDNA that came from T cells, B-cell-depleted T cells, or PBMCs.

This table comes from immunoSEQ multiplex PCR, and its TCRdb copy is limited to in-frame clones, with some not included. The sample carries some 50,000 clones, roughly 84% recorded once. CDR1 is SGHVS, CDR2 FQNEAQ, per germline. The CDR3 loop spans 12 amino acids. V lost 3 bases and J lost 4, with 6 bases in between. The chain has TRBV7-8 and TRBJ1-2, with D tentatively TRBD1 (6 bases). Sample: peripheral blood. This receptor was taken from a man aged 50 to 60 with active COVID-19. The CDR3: CASSLDSYGYTF. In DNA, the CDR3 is TGTGCCAGCAGCTTGGACAGCTATGGCTACACCTTC.